The 10 T cell receptor beta chains given below trace back to one sample, sequenced in a study of Ad26.COV2.S vaccination and SARS-CoV-2 variants. Regarding treatment: about 20 received Ad26.COV2.S at low or high dose, single or two shots; several received placebo; per-sample allocation not given. It was on day 63 after the first vaccine or placebo injection that samples were taken. The method was immunoSEQ multiplex PCR; TCRdb's version includes in-frame clones alone and lacks a portion of them. The sample lists about 440,000 clones; roughly 87% were seen once. The sequencing used peripheral blood, collected in a trial of Ad26.COV2.S vaccine versus placebo. All receptors derive from a person aged 18-60 years who received the Ad26.COV2.S COVID-19 vaccine or a placebo.

This clone was seen a handful of times. This chain joins TRBV6-2 or TRBV6-3 and TRBJ1-1; D is ambiguous. This CDR3 comprises 16 residues. Germline CDR1 MNHEY, CDR2 SVGEGT. V lost 0 bases to trimming and J lost 4 bases, with 15 bases between them. CDR3 region: CASSYSIPRESTEAFF. CDR3 nucleotides: TGTGCCAGCAGTTACTCGATCCCTCGGGAAAGCACTGAAGCTTTCTTT.

This clone was picked up one time. The J gene is TRBJ1-1, the V gene TRBV5-6; unclear D gene. Germline V CDR1 and CDR2: SGHDT, YYEEEE. V gave up 4 bases and J gave up 5 bases, with 15 bases separating them. The CDR3 covers 14 residues. The CDR3 reads CASSRKTTRTEAFF. The DNA for the CDR3 is TGTGCCAGCAGCCGGAAAACAACGCGGACTGAAGCTTTCTTT.

The chain has TRBV2 and TRBJ2-1; D might be TRBD1 (6 bases). The CDR3 runs to 13 residues. Germline V gene data show CDR1 as SNHLY and CDR2 as FYNNEI. With 6 bases removed from V and 5 bases from J, the gap between germline ends came to 11 bases. The CDR3 DNA reads as TGTGCCAGCAGCCTGACAGGCCACAATGAGCAGTTCTTC. Its protein is CASSLTGHNEQFF.

This clone has just one count. This chain links TRBV4-1 with TRBJ2-4, with TRBD1 matching over 9 bases. From germline, CDR1 is MGHRA and CDR2 YSYEKL. This CDR3 has 15 residues. V was pared by 2 bases and J by 6 bases, with 5 bases of the junction left unmatched. The CDR3 DNA follows: TGCGCCAGCAGCCAATTAGGGGGACAGGGAAACATTCAGTACTTC. The encoded protein is CASSQLGGQGNIQYF.

The chain has TRBV28 and TRBJ2-7; possibly TRBD2 for D (6 bases). The V and J ends lost 6 bases and 0 bases respectively, with 15 bases between them. The germline gives CDR1 MDHEN, CDR2 SYDVKM. The CDR3 contains 15 residues. The CDR3 reads CASSKAGSLSYEQYF. In nucleotides, the CDR3 is TGTGCCAGCAGCAAAGCGGGTTCGCTCTCCTACGAGCAGTACTTC.

This chain connects TRBV7-3 to TRBJ2-1, with D perhaps matching TRBD1 or TRBD2 (5 bases each). Germline lookup yields CDR1 SGHTA and CDR2 FQGTGA. V shed 5 bases and J shed 6 bases, with 17 bases lying between them. The CDR3 length is 15 residues. The CDR3 here is CASSRGWRDRNEQFF. The CDR3 region has the DNA TGTGCCAGCAGCCGGGGCTGGCGAGACCGCAATGAGCAGTTCTTC.

The chain is built from TRBV28 and TRBJ2-7; 9 bases line up with TRBD1. Trimming cost V 2 bases and J 9 bases; bases outside gene matches: 11. This CDR3 is 15 amino acids long. In germline, CDR1 is MDHEN, CDR2 SYDVKM. The CDR3 sequence: CASSLRLGTGTGQYF. The CDR3, as DNA: TGTGCCAGCAGTTTACGATTGGGGACAGGGACGGGGCAGTACTTC. Full variable domain (rest looked up from reference TRBV28 and TRBJ2-7): DVKVTQSSRYLVKRTGEKVFLECVQDMDHENMFWYRQDPGLGLRLIYFSYDVKMKEKGDIPEGYSVSREKKERFSLILESASTNQTSMYLCASSLRLGTGTGQYFGPGTRLTVT.

The chain employs TRBV23-1 and TRBJ2-2; 8 bases match TRBD2. TRBV23-1 carries the ORF label, with uncertain function. The junction had 7 bases not matched to a gene; V was cut back by 7 bases and J by 3 bases. The CDR3 runs to 15 residues. CDR3 loop: CASTEREWYTGELFF. DNA for the CDR3: TGCGCCAGCACTGAGCGGGAGTGGTACACCGGGGAGCTGTTTTTT.

This chain connects TRBV15 to TRBJ1-2; possibly TRBD1 for D (5 bases). Trimming shortened V by 0 bases and J by 6 bases, and 20 bases separated the two germline ends. The CDR3 is 17 residues long. CDR1 LNHNV and CDR2 YYDKDF come from the germline V gene (reference sequence). DNA of the CDR3: TGTGCCACCAGCAGAGATTATCTCAGGGCCTCCCCCCATGGCTACACCTTC. Encoded protein: CATSRDYLRASPHGYTF.

The chain combines TRBV1 with TRBJ1-5; the D segment call TRBD1 is taken from the table without a DNA check. TRBV1 is flagged as a pseudogene. The CDR3 sequence is 16 residues long. As DNA, the CDR3 is TGCACCAGCAGCCCAGACAGGGGCGGTCGCAATCAGCCCCAGCATTTT. Translation: CTSSPDRGGRNQPQHF.